This T cell receptor beta chain was identified during a study of T cells in localized non-small cell lung cancer. Study-wide results and limits: Maximal T cell clonality occurred in uninvolved adjacent lung, with tumor ranking below it. Detection in adjacent lung was observed for a median roughly 55 of the top 100 tumor clones.

Germline V gives CDR1 MNHNS, CDR2 SASEGT. CDR3 length: 13 amino acids. Trimming stripped 1 base from V and 8 bases from J, with 9 bases between. The data were produced by immunoSEQ multiplex PCR, yet TCRdb's version contains in-frame clones alone and is incomplete. The sample includes fewer than 90,000 clones, around 81% seen only once; the top ten take under 25%. Only one count was recorded for this clone. Its antigen is undetermined. Material: PBMCs, obtained before any cancer treatment. The origin of this receptor is a man aged 35 to 69 with stage II squamous cell lung carcinoma. The chain employs TRBV6-1 and TRBJ2-1, with D hard to call. The CDR3 sequence: CASSEDRGDEQFF. As DNA, the CDR3 is TGTGCCAGCAGTGAAGACCGTGGGGATGAGCAGTTCTTC.